Listed below are T cell receptor beta chains from one sample, sequenced in a study of blood T cell repertoires in COVID-19. Method: immunoSEQ multiplex PCR; TCRdb's copy keeps in-frame clones and lacks some. This sample has about 160,000 clones, with over 80% found just once. Specimen: peripheral blood. The receptors were gathered from a man younger than 40 with COVID-19, enrolled during active disease. Each CDR3 is given with its conserved first and last residue. Each record gives: clone size, CDR3 length, V gene, D gene, J gene, CDR3 protein, CDR3 DNA. A D gene is named only where the DNA matches it firmly. Clone sizes are given selectively: once, few, many, or a class where the clone is expanded.

-	14	TRBV30	TRBD2	TRBJ2-5	CAWASGGLGETQYF	TGTGCCTGGGCTAGCGGGGGTTTGGGGGAGACCCAGTACTTC
-	16	TRBV28	TRBD2	TRBJ2-3	CASSLTSGGLEDTQYF	TGTGCCAGCAGTTTGACTAGCGGGGGGTTGGAAGATACGCAGTATTTT
-	14	TRBV6-5	-	TRBJ2-7	CASSQDNSFYEQYF	TGTGCCAGCAGCCAGGACAATTCCTTCTACGAGCAGTACTTC
-	15	TRBV12-5	-	TRBJ2-3	CASGFRDTSTDTQYF	TGTGCTAGTGGTTTCCGGGACACGAGCACAGATACGCAGTATTTT
-	15	TRBV28	-	TRBJ1-3	CASTIRQGTGNTIYF	TGTGCCAGCACCATCAGGCAGGGAACCGGAAACACCATATATTTT
-	14	TRBV5-1	TRBD1	TRBJ1-4	CASSLEGAVEKLFF	TGCGCCAGCAGCCTCGAGGGGGCAGTTGAAAAACTGTTTTTT
-	16	TRBV4-1	-	TRBJ2-7	CASSLAMSAVSYEQYF	TGCGCCAGCAGCCTAGCAATGTCGGCAGTCTCCTACGAGCAGTACTTC
-	14	TRBV2	-	TRBJ2-5	CASSRPGFQETQYF	TGTGCCAGCAGTCGGCCAGGCTTCCAAGAGACCCAGTACTTC
-	14	TRBV6-5	TRBD1	TRBJ1-6	CASRRGTGNSPLHF	TGTGCCAGCAGGAGAGGGACAGGGAATTCACCCCTCCACTTT
-	15	TRBV19	-	TRBJ2-1	CASMKAWSSYNEQFF	TGTGCCAGTATGAAAGCCTGGAGCTCCTACAATGAGCAGTTCTTC
-	15	TRBV5-8	-	TRBJ2-5	CASSLGQGGKETQYF	TGTGCCAGCAGCTTGGGACAGGGAGGCAAAGAGACCCAGTACTTC
-	17	TRBV28	TRBD1	TRBJ1-2	CASSLWGLGQASYGYTF	TGTGCCAGCAGTCTTTGGGGGCTAGGACAGGCCTCCTATGGCTACACCTTC
once	15	TRBV15	-	TRBJ1-5	CATSRDRSYNQPQHF	TGTGCCACCAGCAGAGACAGGTCCTACAATCAGCCCCAGCATTTT
-	17	TRBV2	-	TRBJ1-5	CASSEGWSPPEAQPQHF	TGTGCCAGCAGTGAAGGTTGGAGCCCCCCCGAAGCTCAGCCCCAGCATTTT
-	13	TRBV7-3	-	TRBJ2-1	CASSLGPPNEQFF	TGTGCCAGCAGCTTAGGGCCTCCCAATGAGCAGTTCTTC
few	14	TRBV19	-	TRBJ1-1	CASSILQMNTEAFF	TGTGCCAGTAGTATCTTGCAGATGAACACTGAAGCTTTCTTT
-	17	TRBV5-1	TRBD2	TRBJ2-1	CASSWGGTSGRNNEQFF	TGCGCCAGCAGCTGGGGAGGGACTAGCGGGAGGAACAATGAGCAGTTCTTC
-	14	TRBV7-9	-	TRBJ1-1	CASSSLGRGSEAFF	TGTGCCAGCAGCTCCCTCGGGAGGGGAAGTGAAGCTTTCTTT
-	13	TRBV19	TRBD1	TRBJ2-7	CASSWDRGFAQYF	TGTGCCAGTAGTTGGGACAGGGGATTCGCGCAGTACTTC
-	15	TRBV5-6	TRBD1	TRBJ2-3	CASSLSTGSTDTQYF	TGTGCCAGCAGCTTATCGACAGGGAGCACAGATACGCAGTATTTT
-	17	TRBV13	-	TRBJ2-5	CASSFSGTLLTQETQYF	TGTGCCAGCAGCTTTTCCGGTACGCTATTAACTCAAGAGACCCAGTACTTC
-	15	TRBV19	TRBD1	TRBJ2-7	CASNPTGTDGHEQYF	TGTGCCAGTAACCCCACCGGGACAGATGGCCACGAGCAGTACTTC
few	15	TRBV5-5	TRBD1	TRBJ2-1	CASSWRGQGVNEQFF	TGTGCCAGCAGCTGGAGGGGACAGGGTGTCAATGAGCAGTTCTTC
once	15	TRBV6-1	TRBD1	TRBJ2-7	CASSEAVPGQAKEYF	TGTGCCAGCAGTGAAGCGGTCCCAGGACAGGCCAAGGAGTACTTC
-	17	TRBV18	-	TRBJ1-1	CASSLTLGFGVNTEAFF	TGTGCCAGCTCCCTAACCCTAGGGTTCGGGGTGAACACTGAAGCTTTCTTT
-	16	TRBV19	-	TRBJ1-2	CASSLKTFTGHYGYTF	TGTGCCAGTAGTCTCAAGACCTTTACAGGGCACTATGGCTACACCTTC
-	16	TRBV24-1	TRBD1	TRBJ1-6	CATSDFRQGDNSPLHF	TGTGCCACCAGTGATTTTCGGCAGGGGGACAATTCACCCCTCCACTTT
-	16	TRBV5-1	TRBD2	TRBJ2-7	CASSVELAGGPNEQYF	TGCGCCAGCAGCGTAGAACTAGCGGGAGGGCCCAACGAGCAGTACTTC
-	15	TRBV6-4	TRBD2	TRBJ2-7	CASSLERGSYYEQYF	TGTGCCAGCAGTCTGGAGCGGGGGTCCTACTACGAGCAGTACTTC
-	12	TRBV29-1	-	TRBJ1-4	CSVEGGPGLVVF	TGCAGCGTTGAAGGGGGGCCCGGCTTGGTGGTTTTT
-	17	TRBV6-2/TRBV6-3	-	TRBJ1-5	CASSYSHPWPNNQPQHF	TGTGCCAGCAGTTACTCGCATCCTTGGCCCAACAATCAGCCCCAGCATTTT
-	14	TRBV7-3	TRBD2	TRBJ2-7	CASSVAGSSYEQYF	TGTGCCAGCAGCGTAGCGGGCAGCTCCTACGAGCAGTACTTC
-	15	TRBV28	-	TRBJ2-7	CASSLGHLTPYEQYF	TGTGCCAGCAGTTTGGGACATCTTACGCCCTACGAGCAGTACTTC
once	12	TRBV24-1	-	TRBJ2-1	CATRAMGGEQFF	TGTGCCACCAGAGCGATGGGTGGCGAGCAGTTCTTC
-	16	TRBV18	-	TRBJ2-5	CASSRRDSLSQETQYF	TGTGCCAGCTCACGGAGGGACAGTTTATCTCAGGAGACCCAGTACTTC
-	14	TRBV19	TRBD1	TRBJ1-2	CASSMDRGFYGYTF	TGTGCCAGTAGTATGGACAGGGGATTCTATGGCTACACCTTC
-	16	TRBV10-3	TRBD1	TRBJ2-5	CAISETDGTVQETQYF	TGTGCCATCAGTGAGACCGATGGGACAGTCCAAGAGACCCAGTACTTC
-	15	TRBV11-1	-	TRBJ1-1	CASSPLAGSATEAFF	TGTGCCAGCAGCCCATTGGCGGGGTCGGCCACTGAAGCTTTCTTT
-	13	TRBV19	-	TRBJ2-7	CASSGEGVYEQYF	TGTGCCAGTAGTGGAGAGGGGGTTTACGAGCAGTACTTC
-	15	TRBV28	TRBD1	TRBJ1-2	CASSLSRGQNYGYTF	TGTGCCAGCAGTTTATCGAGGGGGCAGAACTATGGCTACACCTTC
-	21	TRBV4-3	TRBD2	TRBJ2-5	CASSQWGPGTSGGQIQETQYF	TGCGCCAGCAGCCAGTGGGGGCCCGGGACTAGCGGGGGGCAGATCCAAGAGACCCAGTACTTC
-	14	TRBV27	TRBD1	TRBJ2-1	CASSTWTGYNEQFF	TGTGCCAGCAGTACCTGGACAGGGTACAATGAGCAGTTCTTC
-	16	TRBV24-1	TRBD2	TRBJ2-3	CATSDRLAGEADTQYF	TGTGCCACCAGTGATAGGCTAGCGGGAGAAGCAGATACGCAGTATTTT
-	14	TRBV19	TRBD2	TRBJ2-7	CASSKAGGFYEQYF	TGTGCCAGTAGTAAGGCGGGAGGGTTTTACGAGCAGTACTTC
-	16	TRBV11-2	-	TRBJ2-1	CASSLEGRGSYNEQFF	TGTGCCAGCAGCTTAGAGGGGCGGGGCTCCTACAATGAGCAGTTCTTC
-	15	TRBV19	TRBD2	TRBJ2-1	CASSIWQGGENEQFF	TGTGCCAGTAGTATTTGGCAGGGAGGGGAGAATGAGCAGTTCTTC
-	14	TRBV21-1	-	TRBJ1-2	CASSDRGRLYGYTF	TGTGCCAGCAGCGACAGGGGTCGACTCTATGGCTACACCTTC
-	13	TRBV6-5	-	TRBJ2-7	CASTGLAPYEQYF	TGTGCCAGCACGGGCCTAGCGCCCTACGAGCAGTACTTC
-	14	TRBV6-5	-	TRBJ1-6	CASSYDSLTSPLHF	TGTGCCAGCAGTTACGACAGCCTGACTTCACCCCTCCACTTT
-	15	TRBV30	-	TRBJ2-3	CAWSGRVFSRDTQYF	TGTGCCTGGAGTGGCCGCGTCTTTAGTCGAGATACGCAGTATTTT
-	17	TRBV9	-	TRBJ2-1	CASSVLSGVSSYNEQFF	TGTGCCAGCAGCGTACTTAGTGGAGTCAGCTCCTACAATGAGCAGTTCTTC
once	14	TRBV6-5	TRBD1	TRBJ1-6	CASSYSTGVSPLHF	TGTGCCAGCAGTTACTCTACAGGGGTTTCACCCCTCCACTTT
-	14	TRBV28	-	TRBJ1-1	CASSLSGGVIEAFF	TGTGCCAGCAGTTTATCCGGAGGGGTTATTGAAGCTTTCTTT
-	12	TRBV12-3/TRBV12-4	-	TRBJ2-3	CASSPDGVTQYF	TGTGCCAGCAGCCCCGACGGGGTTACGCAGTATTTT